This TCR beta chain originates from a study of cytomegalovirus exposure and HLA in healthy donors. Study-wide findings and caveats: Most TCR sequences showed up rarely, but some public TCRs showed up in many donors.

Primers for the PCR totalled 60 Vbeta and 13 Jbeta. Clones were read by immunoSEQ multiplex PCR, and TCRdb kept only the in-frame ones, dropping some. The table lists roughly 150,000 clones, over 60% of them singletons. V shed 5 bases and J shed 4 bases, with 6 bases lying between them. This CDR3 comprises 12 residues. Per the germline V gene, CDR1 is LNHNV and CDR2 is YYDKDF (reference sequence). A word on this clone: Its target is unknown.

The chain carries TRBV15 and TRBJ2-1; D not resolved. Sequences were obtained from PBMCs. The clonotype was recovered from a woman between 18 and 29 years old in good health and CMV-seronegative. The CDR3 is CATSGQYNEQFF. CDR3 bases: TGTGCCACCAGCGGTCAGTACAATGAGCAGTTCTTC.